This T cell receptor (beta chain) derives from a study of blood T cell repertoires in COVID-19. Study as a whole: Acute-phase and convalescent COVID-19 samples originated in the United States, Italy and Spain.

Trimming removed 4 bases at V and 5 bases at J, with 9 bases between. Germline V gives CDR1 SGHDN, CDR2 FVKESK. The CDR3 contains 12 residues. In terms of age and location, participants ranged from roughly 18 to 89 years and lived in fewer than 30 US areas. Authors' methods: Using reference gene primer amplification, nucleated cell counts were estimated. Using immunoSEQ multiplex PCR, the repertoire was profiled, and TCRdb retains in-frame clones only, with some absent. V, J and clone size are taken as reported in that table, and D and trimming were inferred from the DNA itself. The data hold some 230,000 clones, with 80% to 90% observed a single time.

The chain couples TRBV14 to TRBJ2-7; TRBD1 might be the D (6 bases). Sequenced sample: PBMCs or T cells enriched from blood (not recorded which). This clonotype originated in a woman aged 18 to 35 in a cohort exposed to, infected with or recovered from COVID-19 (not recorded which). In nucleotides, the CDR3 is TGTGCCAGCAGCCCCCAGGGGCACGAGCAGTACTTC. The encoded protein is CASSPQGHEQYF.